This T cell receptor (beta chain) appears in the sequencing data of a study of cytomegalovirus exposure and HLA in healthy donors. In the case of this clone: Its antigen is not identified.

The CDR3 is 13 amino acids. V lost 10 bases to trimming and J lost 1 base, with 11 bases between them. The germline CDR1 and CDR2 sequences are ENHRY and SYGVKD. The PCR used 60 Vbeta and 13 Jbeta primers. Generated by immunoSEQ multiplex PCR, the TCRdb table keeps only in-frame clones and is missing some. The sample carries nearly 200,000 clones, around 73% recorded once. Overall study findings and caveats: Later analysis revealed greater clonal expansion in HLA-associated TCR beta chains than in equally common others.

The chain is built from TRBV10-3 and TRBJ1-3; a weak D match, TRBD1 (5 bases). Sequenced input: PBMCs. The clonotype comes from a woman in her 30s in good health and CMV-seropositive. DNA for the CDR3: TGTGCCAGCGTCAGGGAATCTGGAAACACCATATATTTT. It translates to CASVRESGNTIYF.